This T cell receptor beta chain was found in a study of cytomegalovirus exposure and HLA in healthy donors. The study's findings and limits: A later analysis found common viral pathogens apparently linked to several of the most significant clusters.

PCR was performed using 60 Vbeta and 13 Jbeta primers. Source study methods: There were around 78 million unique TCR beta chains by a later count, and approximately 12 million of them were shared. The assay was immunoSEQ multiplex PCR, and TCRdb's table has in-frame clones only and misses some. V and J calls and clone size are as listed in that table; D and trimming were resolved from the DNA. In the table there are some 150,000 clones, roughly 79% of which are singletons. A word on this clone: Its specificity is not known.

The CDR3 extends over 17 amino acids. The receptor was isolated from a woman in her 50s in good health and CMV-seronegative. The V call is TRBV21-1, the J call TRBJ2-5; the table's TRBD2 call for D was not verified on the DNA. TRBV21-1 is a pseudogene. Material: PBMCs. The CDR3 DNA is TGTGCCAGCAGCCCCCCCGCCCCGGGGGGATTCGGGAAGACCCAGTACTTC. Translation gives CASSPPAPGGFGKTQYF.